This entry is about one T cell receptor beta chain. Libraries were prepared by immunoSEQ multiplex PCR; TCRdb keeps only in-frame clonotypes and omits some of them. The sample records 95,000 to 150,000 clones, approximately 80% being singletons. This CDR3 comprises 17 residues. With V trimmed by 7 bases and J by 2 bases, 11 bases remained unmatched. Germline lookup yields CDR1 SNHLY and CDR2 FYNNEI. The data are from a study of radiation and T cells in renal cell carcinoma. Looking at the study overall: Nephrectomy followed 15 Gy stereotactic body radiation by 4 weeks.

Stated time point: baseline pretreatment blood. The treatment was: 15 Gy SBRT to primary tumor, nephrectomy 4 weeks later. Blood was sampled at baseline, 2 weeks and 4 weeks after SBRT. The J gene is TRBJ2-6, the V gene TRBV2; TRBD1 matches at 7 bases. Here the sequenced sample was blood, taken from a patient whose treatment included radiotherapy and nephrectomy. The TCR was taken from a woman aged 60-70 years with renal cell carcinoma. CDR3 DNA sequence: TGTGCCAGCACTTCAGACAGGGTGGGAGCTGGGGCCAACGTCCTGACTTTC. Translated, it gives CASTSDRVGAGANVLTF.